This TCR beta chain was sequenced in a study of human T cells and chemical hapten exposure. Each CDR3 protein gets one entry after TCRdb re-called the RACE reads with MiXCR. The data contain roughly 200,000 distinct CDR3 sequences, around 25% of them singletons. Between the trimmed V and J ends, which lost 2 bases and 2 bases, there was a span of 11 bases. CDR3 size: 15 residues. The germline V gene encodes CDR1 SGHTA and CDR2 FQGNSA. This clonotype was seen more than once but under ten times. This sample's time point: patch test 3, about 24 weeks after DPC sensitization. Specified treatment: therapeutic diphenylcyclopropenone sensitization with weekly scalp DPC.

The clonotype originates from a woman aged 35 to 49 with alopecia areata. Some clones in this sample may be carry-over from other donors' samples. The V and J genes are TRBV7-2 and TRBJ2-3; D is uncertain. The sample here was whole blood, taken in connection with sensitization to the hapten diphenylcyclopropenone (DPC). DNA of the CDR3: TGTGCCAGCAGCTTATCCCACACGGCCACAGATACGCAGTATTTT. The encoded protein is CASSLSHTATDTQYF.